The rows below give T cell receptor beta chains drawn from one sample of a study of memory CD4+ T cells and cytomegalovirus serostatus. Using immunoSEQ multiplex PCR, the repertoire was profiled, and TCRdb retains in-frame clones only, with some absent. This sample has almost 45,000 clones, with roughly 83% found just once. Sequencing used memory CD4+ T cells from blood. These receptors all stem from an adult in good health and CMV-seronegative. Each CDR3 is given with its conserved first and last residue. Each record gives: CDR3 protein, CDR3 DNA, D gene, V gene, clone size, J gene. The D gene is left open where the match is weak. The size entry is marked missing in some rows and otherwise reads once, few, many or a size class.

CDR3aa: CASSPGVGMNTEAFF
CDR3nt: TGTGCCAGCTCACCAGGGGTCGGGATGAACACTGAAGCTTTCTTT
d_gene: .
v_gene: TRBV18
abundance: .
j_gene: TRBJ1-1

CDR3aa: CATSRGDEQFF
CDR3nt: TGTGCCACCAGCAGAGGCGATGAGCAGTTCTTC
d_gene: .
v_gene: TRBV15
abundance: .
j_gene: TRBJ2-1

CDR3aa: CAWSRGYGYTF
CDR3nt: TGTGCCTGGAGTAGGGGCTATGGCTACACCTTC
d_gene: .
v_gene: TRBV30
abundance: medium-sized
j_gene: TRBJ1-2

CDR3aa: CASSPRFPDTQYF
CDR3nt: TGTGCCAGCAGCCCGAGGTTCCCAGATACGCAGTATTTT
d_gene: .
v_gene: TRBV7-9
abundance: .
j_gene: TRBJ2-3

CDR3aa: CAWGQETQYF
CDR3nt: TGTGCCTGGGGCCAAGAGACCCAGTACTTC
d_gene: .
v_gene: TRBV30
abundance: few
j_gene: TRBJ2-5

CDR3aa: CASSFYSPGELFF
CDR3nt: TGTGCCAGCAGCTTTTACTCCCCCGGGGAGCTGTTTTTT
d_gene: .
v_gene: TRBV7-2
abundance: .
j_gene: TRBJ2-2

CDR3aa: CAITSGTSGNNEQFF
CDR3nt: TGTGCCATCACCTCCGGGACTAGCGGAAACAATGAGCAGTTCTTC
d_gene: TRBD2
v_gene: TRBV10-3
abundance: .
j_gene: TRBJ2-1

CDR3aa: CASSGTSSYEQYF
CDR3nt: TGTGCCAGCAGTGGGACTTCTTCCTACGAGCAGTACTTC
d_gene: .
v_gene: TRBV28
abundance: few
j_gene: TRBJ2-7

CDR3aa: CASSLDGRPNTEAFF
CDR3nt: TGCGCCAGCAGCTTGGATGGGAGACCGAACACTGAAGCTTTCTTT
d_gene: .
v_gene: TRBV5-1
abundance: .
j_gene: TRBJ1-1

CDR3aa: CASSRGGTGVDTQYF
CDR3nt: TGTGCCAGCAGCCGGGGAGGGACAGGGGTTGATACGCAGTATTTT
d_gene: TRBD1
v_gene: TRBV5-5
abundance: .
j_gene: TRBJ2-3

CDR3aa: CASSLGSGTNGYTF
CDR3nt: TGTGCCAGCAGCTTAGGGTCCGGGACAAATGGCTACACCTTC
d_gene: .
v_gene: TRBV7-9
abundance: .
j_gene: TRBJ1-2

CDR3aa: CASRTGSSEQYF
CDR3nt: TGTGCCAGCAGGACAGGGTCCAGCGAGCAGTACTTC
d_gene: TRBD1
v_gene: TRBV6-5
abundance: .
j_gene: TRBJ2-7

CDR3aa: CASGTDNQPQHF
CDR3nt: TGTGCCAGCGGGACGGACAATCAGCCCCAGCATTTT
d_gene: .
v_gene: TRBV2
abundance: .
j_gene: TRBJ1-5

CDR3aa: CASSLTRDNEQFF
CDR3nt: TGTGCCAGCAGCTTAACGCGGGACAATGAGCAGTTCTTC
d_gene: .
v_gene: TRBV7-2
abundance: once
j_gene: TRBJ2-1

CDR3aa: CASNPEGYEQYF
CDR3nt: TGTGCCAGCAACCCCGAAGGCTACGAGCAGTACTTC
d_gene: .
v_gene: TRBV2
abundance: .
j_gene: TRBJ2-7

CDR3aa: CASSPLGKGANEKLFF
CDR3nt: TGTGCCAGCAGTCCCCTCGGTAAGGGCGCCAATGAAAAACTGTTTTTT
d_gene: .
v_gene: TRBV2
abundance: .
j_gene: TRBJ1-4

CDR3aa: CASSEGGGAKNIQYF
CDR3nt: TGTGCCAGCAGCGAAGGGGGAGGAGCCAAAAACATTCAGTACTTC
d_gene: .
v_gene: TRBV7-2
abundance: .
j_gene: TRBJ2-4

CDR3aa: CASSPPAFSGNTIYF
CDR3nt: TGTGCCAGCTCACCACCGGCCTTTTCTGGAAACACCATATATTTT
d_gene: .
v_gene: TRBV18
abundance: .
j_gene: TRBJ1-3

CDR3aa: CASSEMGAGELFF
CDR3nt: TGTGCCAGCAGTGAAATGGGAGCCGGGGAGCTGTTTTTT
d_gene: .
v_gene: TRBV2
abundance: .
j_gene: TRBJ2-2

CDR3aa: CASSSDPANTGELFF
CDR3nt: TGTGCCAGCAGCTCCGACCCTGCGAACACCGGGGAGCTGTTTTTT
d_gene: .
v_gene: TRBV7-3
abundance: .
j_gene: TRBJ2-2

CDR3aa: CASSLGGNYGYTF
CDR3nt: TGTGCCAGCAGTTTGGGGGGCAACTATGGCTACACCTTC
d_gene: .
v_gene: TRBV5-6
abundance: .
j_gene: TRBJ1-2

CDR3aa: CAAGTLNYGYTF
CDR3nt: TGTGCCGCCGGAACCCTTAACTATGGCTACACCTTC
d_gene: .
v_gene: TRBV27
abundance: .
j_gene: TRBJ1-2

CDR3aa: CASRGGQDSNYGYTF
CDR3nt: TGTGCCAGCAGGGGGGGGCAGGATTCTAACTATGGCTACACCTTC
d_gene: .
v_gene: TRBV5-5
abundance: .
j_gene: TRBJ1-2

CDR3aa: CASSVEGRGSYEQYF
CDR3nt: TGTGCCAGCAGTGTAGAGGGACGGGGCTCCTACGAGCAGTACTTC
d_gene: .
v_gene: TRBV2
abundance: .
j_gene: TRBJ2-7

CDR3aa: CASRPRVLGDTQYF
CDR3nt: TGTGCCAGCCGCCCGAGGGTTCTGGGAGATACGCAGTATTTT
d_gene: .
v_gene: TRBV6-5
abundance: .
j_gene: TRBJ2-3

CDR3aa: CASSSTGHEQYF
CDR3nt: TGTGCCAGCAGTTCAACAGGTCACGAGCAGTACTTC
d_gene: .
v_gene: TRBV2
abundance: .
j_gene: TRBJ2-7

CDR3aa: CASGGQRLDTIYF
CDR3nt: TGTGCCAGCGGCGGACAGAGGTTAGACACCATATATTTT
d_gene: .
v_gene: TRBV2
abundance: .
j_gene: TRBJ1-3

CDR3aa: CASSPQGQEGSEQYF
CDR3nt: TGTGCCAGCTCACCACAGGGACAGGAGGGCTCCGAGCAGTACTTC
d_gene: TRBD1
v_gene: TRBV18
abundance: .
j_gene: TRBJ2-7

CDR3aa: CASSIAGQGLHEQYF
CDR3nt: TGTGCCAGTAGCATAGCGGGACAGGGACTCCACGAGCAGTACTTC
d_gene: .
v_gene: TRBV19
abundance: .
j_gene: TRBJ2-7

CDR3aa: CASSSTGGSNQPQHF
CDR3nt: TGCGCCAGCAGCTCGACAGGGGGCAGCAATCAGCCCCAGCATTTT
d_gene: TRBD1
v_gene: TRBV5-1
abundance: .
j_gene: TRBJ1-5

CDR3aa: CASSDSSSGREETQYF
CDR3nt: TGTGCCAGCAGTGACTCGTCTAGCGGGAGGGAAGAGACCCAGTACTTC
d_gene: TRBD2
v_gene: TRBV6-4
abundance: .
j_gene: TRBJ2-5

CDR3aa: CASSPPTSGSYEQYF
CDR3nt: TGTGCCAGCTCACCCCCGACTAGCGGCTCCTACGAGCAGTACTTC
d_gene: TRBD2
v_gene: TRBV18
abundance: .
j_gene: TRBJ2-7

CDR3aa: CASSPHLAGAGYEQYF
CDR3nt: TGTGCCAGCAGCCCACATCTAGCGGGAGCGGGCTACGAGCAGTACTTC
d_gene: TRBD2
v_gene: TRBV11-2
abundance: few
j_gene: TRBJ2-7

CDR3aa: CASSAGDYANPYEQYF
CDR3nt: TGTGCCAGCAGCGCCGGGGACTACGCCAACCCCTACGAGCAGTACTTC
d_gene: TRBD2
v_gene: TRBV5-4
abundance: .
j_gene: TRBJ2-7

CDR3aa: CASSRRGDGGNTIYF
CDR3nt: TGTGCCAGTAGTCGGAGGGGGGACGGCGGAAACACCATATATTTT
d_gene: .
v_gene: TRBV19
abundance: once
j_gene: TRBJ1-3

CDR3aa: CASSFQGTNTEAFF
CDR3nt: TGCGCCAGCAGCTTTCAGGGAACGAACACTGAAGCTTTCTTT
d_gene: .
v_gene: TRBV5-1
abundance: .
j_gene: TRBJ1-1

CDR3aa: CASSYRTSGANVLTF
CDR3nt: TGTGCCAGCAGCTATCGGACGTCTGGGGCCAACGTCCTGACTTTC
d_gene: .
v_gene: TRBV5-6
abundance: .
j_gene: TRBJ2-6

CDR3aa: CASSPQGRREQFF
CDR3nt: TGTGCCAGCAGTCCCCAGGGGCGTCGGGAGCAGTTCTTC
d_gene: .
v_gene: TRBV6-5
abundance: .
j_gene: TRBJ2-1

CDR3aa: CASKVQRTTGELFF
CDR3nt: TGTGCCAGCAAAGTCCAGCGGACCACCGGGGAGCTGTTTTTT
d_gene: .
v_gene: TRBV6-5
abundance: .
j_gene: TRBJ2-2

CDR3aa: CASSLDGARVETQYF
CDR3nt: TGTGCCAGCAGCTTAGACGGTGCCAGGGTTGAGACCCAGTACTTC
d_gene: .
v_gene: TRBV11-3
abundance: .
j_gene: TRBJ2-5

CDR3aa: CASSVGLAGGAYNEQFF
CDR3nt: TGTGCCAGCAGCGTAGGACTAGCGGGAGGTGCCTACAATGAGCAGTTCTTC
d_gene: TRBD2
v_gene: TRBV9
abundance: .
j_gene: TRBJ2-1

CDR3aa: CSVYLGAQTQYF
CDR3nt: TGCAGCGTTTATCTTGGGGCCCAGACCCAGTACTTC
d_gene: .
v_gene: TRBV29-1
abundance: .
j_gene: TRBJ2-5

CDR3aa: CAWGQRNYGYTF
CDR3nt: TGTGCCTGGGGACAGCGAAACTATGGCTACACCTTC
d_gene: .
v_gene: TRBV30
abundance: .
j_gene: TRBJ1-2

CDR3aa: CASSYYLANSGYGYTF
CDR3nt: TGTGCCAGCAGTTACTATCTGGCGAACTCAGGCTATGGCTACACCTTC
d_gene: .
v_gene: TRBV6-5
abundance: .
j_gene: TRBJ1-2

CDR3aa: CASRRQGYMNTEAFF
CDR3nt: TGTGCCAGCCGTAGACAGGGATACATGAACACTGAAGCTTTCTTT
d_gene: TRBD1
v_gene: TRBV27
abundance: .
j_gene: TRBJ1-1

CDR3aa: CAWSIPRDRVAPNEKLFF
CDR3nt: TGTGCCTGGAGTATCCCCCGGGACAGGGTCGCCCCTAATGAAAAACTGTTTTTT
d_gene: TRBD1
v_gene: TRBV30
abundance: .
j_gene: TRBJ1-4

CDR3aa: CASSESGRGRSGANVLTF
CDR3nt: TGCGCCAGCAGTGAGTCGGGCAGGGGGCGCTCTGGGGCCAACGTCCTGACTTTC
d_gene: TRBD1
v_gene: TRBV10-2
abundance: .
j_gene: TRBJ2-6

CDR3aa: CASSYGDRSSYEQYF
CDR3nt: TGTGCCAGCAGTTACGGGGACAGAAGCTCCTACGAGCAGTACTTC
d_gene: TRBD1
v_gene: TRBV6-6
abundance: .
j_gene: TRBJ2-7

CDR3aa: CASSQGLTDGDYGYTF
CDR3nt: TGTGCCAGCAGCCAGGGACTCACGGACGGGGACTATGGCTACACCTTC
d_gene: .
v_gene: TRBV5-6
abundance: once
j_gene: TRBJ1-2

CDR3aa: CASSLGGIIYEQYF
CDR3nt: TGCGCCAGCAGCTTGGGAGGCATTATCTACGAGCAGTACTTC
d_gene: .
v_gene: TRBV5-1
abundance: once
j_gene: TRBJ2-7

CDR3aa: CASRGSYNSPLHF
CDR3nt: TGTGCCAGCAGGGGATCCTATAATTCACCCCTCCACTTT
d_gene: .
v_gene: TRBV2
abundance: .
j_gene: TRBJ1-6

CDR3aa: CASSQDTGAGGELFF
CDR3nt: TGTGCCAGCAGCCAAGATACAGGGGCGGGCGGGGAGCTGTTTTTT
d_gene: TRBD1
v_gene: TRBV4-2
abundance: .
j_gene: TRBJ2-2

CDR3aa: CASSTGTGVGTEAFF
CDR3nt: TGTGCCAGCAGTACCGGGACAGGGGTAGGGACTGAAGCTTTCTTT
d_gene: TRBD1
v_gene: TRBV2
abundance: .
j_gene: TRBJ1-1

CDR3aa: CASSQGLAGGVTEAFF
CDR3nt: TGTGCCAGCAGCCAAGGATTGGCAGGGGGCGTCACTGAAGCTTTCTTT
d_gene: TRBD1
v_gene: TRBV4-2
abundance: .
j_gene: TRBJ1-1

CDR3aa: CASGLATGLGNQPQHF
CDR3nt: TGTGCTAGTGGTTTGGCTACAGGGCTGGGCAATCAGCCCCAGCATTTT
d_gene: .
v_gene: TRBV12-5
abundance: .
j_gene: TRBJ1-5

CDR3aa: CASGLLRTGSSSPLHF
CDR3nt: TGTGCTAGTGGTTTGCTTCGGACAGGGAGTAGTTCACCCCTCCACTTT
d_gene: TRBD1
v_gene: TRBV12-5
abundance: .
j_gene: TRBJ1-6

CDR3aa: CASSDGLETLYEQYF
CDR3nt: TGTGCCAGCAGTGACGGACTAGAAACTCTCTACGAGCAGTACTTC
d_gene: TRBD2
v_gene: TRBV6-1
abundance: few
j_gene: TRBJ2-7

CDR3aa: CASSSLKSRGRGIKETQYF
CDR3nt: TGTGCCAGCAGCTCTCTAAAGTCCAGGGGGCGCGGGATCAAAGAGACCCAGTACTTC
d_gene: TRBD1
v_gene: TRBV11-2
abundance: .
j_gene: TRBJ2-5

CDR3aa: CASSLSPSYEQYF
CDR3nt: TGTGCCAGCAGCTTGAGCCCGAGTTACGAGCAGTACTTC
d_gene: .
v_gene: TRBV5-6
abundance: once
j_gene: TRBJ2-7

CDR3aa: CASSVSGGQETQYF
CDR3nt: TGTGCCAGCAGTGTAAGCGGGGGCCAAGAGACCCAGTACTTC
d_gene: TRBD2
v_gene: TRBV27
abundance: .
j_gene: TRBJ2-5